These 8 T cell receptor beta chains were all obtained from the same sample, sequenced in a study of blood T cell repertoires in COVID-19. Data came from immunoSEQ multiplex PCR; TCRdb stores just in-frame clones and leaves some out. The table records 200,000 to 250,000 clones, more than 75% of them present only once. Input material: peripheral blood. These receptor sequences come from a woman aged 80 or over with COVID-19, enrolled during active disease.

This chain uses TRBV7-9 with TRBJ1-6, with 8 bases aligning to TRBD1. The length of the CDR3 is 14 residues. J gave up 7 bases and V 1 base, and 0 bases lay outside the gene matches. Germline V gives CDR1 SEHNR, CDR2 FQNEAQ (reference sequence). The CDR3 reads CASSLGTGNSPLHF. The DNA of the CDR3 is TGTGCCAGCAGCTTAGGGACAGGGAATTCACCCCTCCACTTT.

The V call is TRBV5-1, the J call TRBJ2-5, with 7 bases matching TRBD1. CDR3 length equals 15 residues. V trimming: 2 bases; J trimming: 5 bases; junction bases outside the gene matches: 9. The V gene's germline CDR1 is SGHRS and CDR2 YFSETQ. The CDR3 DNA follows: TGCGCCAGCAGCTTAGAGACAGGGAACGGGGAGACCCAGTACTTC. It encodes CASSLETGNGETQYF.

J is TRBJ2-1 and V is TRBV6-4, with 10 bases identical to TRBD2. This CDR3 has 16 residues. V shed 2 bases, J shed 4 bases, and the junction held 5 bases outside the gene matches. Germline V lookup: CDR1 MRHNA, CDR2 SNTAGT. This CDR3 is CASSDRVAGGYNEQFF. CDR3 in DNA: TGTGCCAGCAGTGACCGGGTAGCGGGGGGTTACAATGAGCAGTTCTTC.

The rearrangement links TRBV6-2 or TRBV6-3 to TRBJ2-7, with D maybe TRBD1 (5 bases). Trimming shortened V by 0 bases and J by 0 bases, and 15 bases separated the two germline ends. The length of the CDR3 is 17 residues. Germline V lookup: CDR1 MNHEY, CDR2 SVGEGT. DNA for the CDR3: TGTGCCAGCAGTTACTCGATTAGCCAGGGCACCTCCTACGAGCAGTACTTC. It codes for CASSYSISQGTSYEQYF.

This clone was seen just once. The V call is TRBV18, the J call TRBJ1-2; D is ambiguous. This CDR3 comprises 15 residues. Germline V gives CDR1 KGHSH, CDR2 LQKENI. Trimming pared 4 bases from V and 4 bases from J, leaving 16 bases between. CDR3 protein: CASSLQTGSSYGYTF. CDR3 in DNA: TGTGCCAGCTCACTGCAGACGGGATCCTCCTATGGCTACACCTTC.

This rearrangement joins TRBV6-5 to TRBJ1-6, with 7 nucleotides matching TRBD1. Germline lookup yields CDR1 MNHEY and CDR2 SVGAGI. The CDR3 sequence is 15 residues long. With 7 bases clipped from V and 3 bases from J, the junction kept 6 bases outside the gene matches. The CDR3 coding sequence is TGTGCCAGCATCTCGGGACAGATCTATAATTCACCCCTCCACTTT. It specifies CASISGQIYNSPLHF.

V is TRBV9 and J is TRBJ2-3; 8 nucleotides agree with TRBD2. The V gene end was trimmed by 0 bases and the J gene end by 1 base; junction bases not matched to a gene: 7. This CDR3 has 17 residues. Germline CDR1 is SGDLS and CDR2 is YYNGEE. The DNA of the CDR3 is TGTGCCAGCAGCGTAGGGGCTAGCGGGTATGGCACAGATACGCAGTATTTT. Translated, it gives CASSVGASGYGTDTQYF.

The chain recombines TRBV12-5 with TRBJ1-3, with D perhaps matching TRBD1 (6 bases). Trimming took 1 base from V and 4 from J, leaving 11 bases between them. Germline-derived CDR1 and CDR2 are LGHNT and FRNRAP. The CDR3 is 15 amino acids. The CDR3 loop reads CASGLAGEGGNTIYF. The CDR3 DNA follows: TGTGCTAGTGGTTTGGCAGGGGAGGGGGGAAACACCATATATTTT.